This is a list of T cell receptor beta chains from one sample in a study of blood T cell repertoires in COVID-19. Libraries were prepared by immunoSEQ multiplex PCR; TCRdb keeps only in-frame clonotypes and omits some of them. In the table there are some 74,000 clones, around 89% of which are singletons. The sequenced sample consisted of peripheral blood. These receptors came from a woman older than 75 with acute or convalescent COVID-19. Both conserved end residues are part of each CDR3. D genes are given only for firm matches. Not every row has a clone size; where given, it reads once, few, many or a size class.

TGTGCCAGCAGTCCGGACAGGGTTTCGATAAATGAGCAGTTCTTC | CASSPDRVSINEQFF | TRBJ2-1 | once | TRBV27 | TRBD1
TGTGCCACCAGTGACTCGGGACAGAACACCGGGGAGCTGTTTTTT | CATSDSGQNTGELFF | TRBJ2-2 | NA | TRBV24-1 | NA
TGCGCCAGCAGCTACAGGGCCTTTAATGAAAAACTGTTTTTT | CASSYRAFNEKLFF | TRBJ1-4 | NA | TRBV5-1 | NA
TGTGCCAGCAGCCCCAGAGGGTTGCGGGAGGGAACAGATACGCAGTATTTT | CASSPRGLREGTDTQYF | TRBJ2-3 | NA | TRBV14 | TRBD2
TGTGCCAGCTCACCAGACTCTCGGGGAGCTAACTATGGCTACACCTTC | CASSPDSRGANYGYTF | TRBJ1-2 | NA | TRBV18 | NA
TGTGCCAGTAGTATAGGTTCGGGGATTCGGACTGAAGCTTTCTTT | CASSIGSGIRTEAFF | TRBJ1-1 | NA | TRBV19 | NA
TGTGCCACCAGCAGAGATCTCTGGGGGGAAGAGACCCAGTACTTC | CATSRDLWGEETQYF | TRBJ2-5 | NA | TRBV15 | NA
TGTGCCATCAGTGAGCCGGACAGGGCGGGCTACGAGCAGTACTTC | CAISEPDRAGYEQYF | TRBJ2-7 | NA | TRBV10-3 | TRBD1
TGCGCCAGCAGCCCGACCGGGACAACGAACACTGAAGCTTTCTTT | CASSPTGTTNTEAFF | TRBJ1-1 | NA | TRBV5-1 | NA
TGCGCCAGCAGCCCGGGGACAGGGGGCACTGAAGCTTTCTTT | CASSPGTGGTEAFF | TRBJ1-1 | NA | TRBV5-1 | TRBD1
TGTGCCATCAGCACAGGACAGACGAACACTGAAGCTTTCTTT | CAISTGQTNTEAFF | TRBJ1-1 | NA | TRBV10-3 | NA
TGTGCCAGCACCCCAAGGGGAGGCACAGCGGATGAGCAGTTCTTC | CASTPRGGTADEQFF | TRBJ2-1 | NA | TRBV2 | NA
TGTGCCAGCAGTTACTCGTATGGGGGGGGTGGCTACACCTTC | CASSYSYGGGGYTF | TRBJ1-2 | NA | TRBV6-5 | NA
TGTGCCAGCAGCTTCGGGCAGGGGGTTCATGGCTACACCTTC | CASSFGQGVHGYTF | TRBJ1-2 | once | TRBV7-2 | TRBD1
TGTGCCAGCAGCCCAACCCCAGGGAACCAAGAGACCCAGTACTTC | CASSPTPGNQETQYF | TRBJ2-5 | NA | TRBV9 | NA
TGTGCCAGCATCGCCGGGACGGGGGAATATAGCAATCAGCCCCAGCATTTT | CASIAGTGEYSNQPQHF | TRBJ1-5 | NA | TRBV7-8 | NA
TGTGCCAGTAGAGACGGGACTAGCGGGAGGGCGTCCTACAATGAGCAGTTCTTC | CASRDGTSGRASYNEQFF | TRBJ2-1 | NA | TRBV19 | TRBD2
TGTGCCAGCAGACCTCAGCGGGTCGGGGAGCTGTTTTTT | CASRPQRVGELFF | TRBJ2-2 | NA | TRBV5-6 | NA